One and the same sample provided the 26 T cell receptor beta chains below, sequenced in a study of shared clonotypes between healthy human individuals. Measured with immunoSEQ multiplex PCR; TCRdb has only the in-frame clones, and not every one. The sample lists about 680,000 clones; 90% to 95% were seen once. Naive CD8 cells were CD45RO-negative, positively selected for CCR7, excluding terminally differentiated effector memory CD45RA+ cells. Input material: naive CD8+ T cells sorted from blood. Receptors were obtained from a man aged 30-40 years in good health.

The rearrangement joins TRBV6-6 to TRBJ1-4, with 7 bases lining up with TRBD1. The CDR3 runs 16 residues. Germline V gives CDR1 MNHNY, CDR2 SVGAGI (reference sequence). Trimming at V came to 3 bases and at J to 4 bases, leaving 8 bases not matched to a gene. CDR3 DNA sequence: TGTGCCAGCAGTTATTCACCGGGACAGCTTAATGAAAAACTGTTTTTT. As protein: CASSYSPGQLNEKLFF.

V usage is TRBV7-2 and J usage is TRBJ2-4; TRBD2 matches at 7 bases. The CDR3 runs to 14 residues. Germline V gene data show CDR1 as SGHTA and CDR2 as FQGNSA. The J segment lost 8 bases and the V segment lost 2 bases, leaving 6 bases of the junction unmatched. CDR3 coding DNA: TGTGCCAGCAGCTTATTGACAGCGGGATACATTCAGTACTTC. Protein product: CASSLLTAGYIQYF.

This rearrangement joins TRBV14 to TRBJ2-7, with D possibly called TRBD1 or TRBD2 (5 bases each). Trimming removed 1 base at V and 3 bases at J, with 19 bases between. This CDR3 spans 17 amino acids. Per germline, CDR1 SGHDN and CDR2 FVKESK. The CDR3 coding sequence is TGTGCCAGCAGCCAAGCTGCTTTTGAGGGGATAGACTACGAGCAGTACTTC. Translating gives CASSQAAFEGIDYEQYF.

The genes are TRBV5-6 and TRBJ1-5; D perhaps matches TRBD1 (5 bases). The germline V gene has CDR1 SGHDT and CDR2 YYEEEE. V was clipped by 4 bases and J by 4 bases, with 12 bases between them. The CDR3 loop spans 14 amino acids. CDR3 coding DNA: TGTGCCAGCAGCACCGGGACTGGTAATCAGCCCCAGCATTTT. It translates to CASSTGTGNQPQHF.

The V call is TRBV27, the J call TRBJ2-1, with no clear D. This CDR3 has 15 residues. Trimming removed 2 bases from V and 3 bases from J, with 11 bases in between. CDR1 is MNHEY, CDR2 SMNVEV, per germline (reference sequence). CDR3 sequence: CASSLGWGDYNEQFF. The CDR3 nucleotides are TGTGCCAGCAGTTTAGGTTGGGGTGACTACAATGAGCAGTTCTTC.

CDR3 in DNA: TGTGCCAGCAGCTTATTTGGCGCGGCAAGACGCACAGATACGCAGTATTTT. Encoded protein: CASSLFGAARRTDTQYF. This sequence joins TRBV11-2 and TRBJ2-3; unclear D gene. V was shortened by 2 bases and J by 1 base, with 16 bases between the two germline ends. Germline assignment: CDR1 SGHAT and CDR2 FQNNGV. This CDR3 has 17 residues.

The chain combines TRBV29-1 with TRBJ2-7; a possible D gene is TRBD2 (6 bases). The germline V gene has CDR1 SQVTM and CDR2 ANQGSEA. Trimming took off 7 bases at V and 0 bases at J, with 13 bases between the two ends. The CDR3 spans 13 residues. The CDR3 sequence is CSAVRGDSYEQYF. As DNA, the CDR3 is TGCAGCGCAGTTCGCGGGGACTCCTACGAGCAGTACTTC.

The genes are TRBV28 and TRBJ2-7, with a possible D match to TRBD1 (6 bases). Germline V CDR1 and CDR2: MDHEN, SYDVKM. V lost 4 bases and J lost 6, with 19 bases in between. The CDR3 totals 15 residues. The CDR3 sequence is CASSSPRLKGVEQYF. In nucleotides, the CDR3 is TGTGCCAGCAGTTCCCCCCGTTTGAAGGGGGTCGAGCAGTACTTC.

The chain has TRBV6-1 and TRBJ1-5; D remains ambiguous. CDR1 and CDR2 from the germline V gene are MNHNS and SASEGT. The V and J ends lost 5 bases and 5 bases respectively, with 10 bases between them. The CDR3 runs to 13 residues. CDR3 protein: CASSHTEYQPQHF. As DNA, the CDR3 is TGTGCCAGCAGTCACACAGAATATCAGCCCCAGCATTTT.

V gene TRBV15 combines with J gene TRBJ2-7, with 8 bases aligning to TRBD2. J gave up 5 bases and V 0 bases, and 9 bases lay outside the gene matches. The CDR3 is 16 residues long. Germline V gene sequence: CDR1 LNHNV, CDR2 YYDKDF (reference sequence). The CDR3 region has the DNA TGTGCCACCAGCAGAGATCCGGGCCTGCGGGGGGACGAGCAGTACTTC. It codes for CATSRDPGLRGDEQYF.

The J gene is TRBJ1-1, the V gene TRBV5-4; D gene uncertain. Trimming stripped 4 bases from V and 3 bases from J, with 13 bases between. The CDR3 consists of 14 residues. Per germline, CDR1 SGHNT and CDR2 YYREEE (reference sequence). This CDR3 reads CASSATPKYTEAFF. In DNA form, the CDR3 reads TGTGCCAGCAGCGCGACACCGAAGTACACTGAAGCTTTCTTT.

The rearrangement uses TRBV7-9 and TRBJ2-3, with 8 nucleotides matching TRBD1. CDR1 is SEHNR, CDR2 FQNEAQ, per germline (reference sequence). V was clipped by 4 bases and J by 4 bases; unmatched bases: 10. This CDR3 spans 16 amino acids. This CDR3 is CASSSRGRQVADTQYF. The DNA of the CDR3 is TGTGCCAGCAGCTCCAGGGGGCGCCAGGTTGCAGATACGCAGTATTTT.

V is TRBV5-4 and J is TRBJ2-3, with a possible D match to TRBD1 (6 bases). Germline V CDR1 and CDR2: SGHNT, YYREEE (reference sequence). The CDR3 sequence is 17 residues long. Trimming took off 0 bases at V and 4 bases at J, with 18 bases between the two ends. The CDR3 reads CASSLVGAPVPPDTQYF. The CDR3 DNA is TGTGCCAGCAGCTTGGTGGGGGCCCCCGTCCCCCCAGATACGCAGTATTTT.

This clone was detected once. The chain uses TRBV7-6 and TRBJ2-7; 14 bases fit TRBD2. CDR3 length: 16 amino acids. The J segment lost 3 bases and the V segment lost 3 bases, leaving 4 bases of the junction unmatched. Germline V CDR1 and CDR2: SGHVS, FNYEAQ. The DNA of the CDR3 is TGTGCCAGCAGCTTCGCCGGGACTAGCGGGAGCTACGAGCAGTACTTC. It codes for CASSFAGTSGSYEQYF. Full variable domain (outside the CDR3, taken from reference TRBV7-6 and TRBJ2-7): GAGVSQSPRYKVTKRGQDVALRCDPISGHVSLYWYRQALGQGPEFLTYFNYEAQQDKSGLPNDRFSAERPEGSISTLTIQRTEQRDSAMYRCASSFAGTSGSYEQYFGPGTRLTVT.

The chain joins TRBV2 to TRBJ2-7; 9 bases agree with TRBD2. From germline, CDR1 is SNHLY and CDR2 FYNNEI. CDR3 length: 16 residues. Germline trimming cut 6 bases from V and 6 bases from J; bases unmatched to any gene: 15. CDR3 protein: CASSPQWGAGGSEQYF. The DNA of the CDR3 is TGTGCCAGCAGCCCCCAATGGGGAGCGGGAGGATCCGAGCAGTACTTC.

The V and J genes are TRBV7-9 and TRBJ1-4; 7 nucleotides match TRBD1. V trimming: 5 bases; J trimming: 5 bases; junction bases outside the gene matches: 8. The CDR3 contains 15 residues. The germline CDR1 and CDR2 sequences are SEHNR and FQNEAQ (reference sequence). CDR3 sequence (DNA): TGTGCCAGCAGCGATCCCGGGACAGTGAATGAAAAACTGTTTTTT. Protein: CASSDPGTVNEKLFF.

The chain is built from TRBV28 and TRBJ2-3; D call uncertain. There are 17 residues in the CDR3. Trimming stripped 4 bases from V and 0 bases from J, with 17 bases between. From germline, CDR1 is MDHEN and CDR2 SYDVKM. CDR3 coding DNA: TGTGCCAGCAGTTCCCAGAGGATAGCAGTTAGCACAGATACGCAGTATTTT. It encodes CASSSQRIAVSTDTQYF.

V is TRBV7-8 and J is TRBJ2-1; 8 positions match TRBD1. V trimming: 4 bases; J trimming: 6 bases; junction bases outside the gene matches: 8. CDR3 size: 15 residues. Germline lookup yields CDR1 SGHVS and CDR2 FQNEAQ. CDR3 in amino acids: CASSYRGTDGNEQFF. The CDR3 nucleotides are TGTGCCAGCAGCTACAGGGGGACTGACGGCAATGAGCAGTTCTTC.

The chain recombines TRBV4-1 with TRBJ1-5, with unresolved D. V lost 1 base and J 1 base, leaving 8 bases between the germline ends. The CDR3 spans 15 residues. CDR1 and CDR2 from the germline V gene are MGHRA and YSYEKL. The CDR3, as DNA: TGCGCCAGCAGCCAAGTGGTGGGAAGCAATCAGCCCCAGCATTTT. It codes for CASSQVVGSNQPQHF.

This chain uses TRBV30 with TRBJ1-4; D call uncertain. The V end lost 3 bases, the J end lost 2 bases, and 13 bases lay between the germline ends. This CDR3 has 15 amino acids. The V gene's germline CDR1 is GTSNPN and CDR2 SVGIG (reference sequence). The CDR3 nucleotides are TGTGCCTGGAGCCCCACCGGGTCGACTAATGAAAAACTGTTTTTT. As protein: CAWSPTGSTNEKLFF.

This rearrangement joins TRBV5-4 to TRBJ2-7, with 7 bases identical to TRBD1. The CDR3 contains 14 residues. Germline V gene sequence: CDR1 SGHNT, CDR2 YYREEE (reference sequence). The V segment lost 1 base and the J segment 2 bases; nucleotides outside the gene matches: 3. For the CDR3, the DNA is TGTGCCAGCAGCTTGTTTGGGACAGCCTACGAGCAGTACTTC. Its protein product is CASSLFGTAYEQYF.

The rearrangement links TRBV4-3 to TRBJ2-7, with TRBD1 identical over 8 bases. This CDR3 has 14 amino acids. Germline values: CDR1 LGHNA, CDR2 YSLEER. V lost 1 base to trimming and J lost 3 bases; unmatched junction nucleotides: 2. CDR3 region: CASSQAGTGYEQYF. The DNA of the CDR3 is TGCGCCAGCAGCCAAGCTGGGACAGGCTACGAGCAGTACTTC.

On this clone itself: This same CDR3 is encoded by further DNA sequences in the sample. The gene calls are TRBV27 and TRBJ2-7; D call uncertain. V lost 6 bases and J 2 bases, leaving 5 bases between the germline ends. This CDR3 comprises 11 residues. Germline-derived CDR1 and CDR2 are MNHEY and SMNVEV (reference sequence). CDR3 nucleotide sequence: TGTGCCAGCAGGGGGACCTACGAGCAGTACTTC. Its protein is CASRGTYEQYF.

The rearrangement joins TRBV6-5 to TRBJ2-5, with D possibly matching TRBD2 (5 bases). The V gene lost 3 bases and the J gene lost 3 bases, with 14 bases spanning the gap. This CDR3 is built from 15 residues. The V gene's germline CDR1 is MNHEY and CDR2 SVGAGI. CDR3 bases: TGTGCCAGCAGTTATTCCACTAGATTTGAAGAGACCCAGTACTTC. Amino acids: CASSYSTRFEETQYF.

This clone showed up just a few times. J is TRBJ2-7 and V is TRBV5-4; a possible D gene is TRBD1 (5 bases). The CDR3 length is 14 residues. CDR1 and CDR2 from the germline V gene are SGHNT and YYREEE (reference sequence). The V and J ends lost 4 bases and 0 bases respectively, with 11 bases between them. Written as DNA, the CDR3 is TGTGCCAGCAGCGTCCTCGACAGCTCCTACGAGCAGTACTTC. This sequence encodes CASSVLDSSYEQYF.

This clone appeared a single time. At the DNA level, this CDR3 is encoded by other sequences in the same sample as well. This rearrangement joins TRBV25-1 to TRBJ2-7, with no clear D. This CDR3 contains 12 residues. CDR1 is MGHDK, CDR2 SYGVNS, per germline. Trimming pared 4 bases from V and 4 bases from J, leaving 8 bases between. This CDR3 is CASSVGWYEQYF. As DNA, the CDR3 is TGTGCCAGCAGTGTTGGTTGGTACGAGCAGTACTTC.